The 20 T cell receptor beta chains below all came from one sample that was sequenced in a study of cytomegalovirus exposure and HLA in healthy donors. Primers: 60 Vbeta forward and 13 Jbeta reverse. The method was immunoSEQ multiplex PCR; TCRdb's version includes in-frame clones alone and lacks a portion of them. The sample yields 110,000 to 150,000 clones, roughly 80% seen once. The specimen sequenced was PBMCs. The receptor source for this set is a man younger than 35 in good health and CMV-seronegative.

CDR3 bases: TGTGCCAGCAGCTTAATTGGGACTAGCGGCTACGAGCAGTACTTC. Translating it yields CASSLIGTSGYEQYF. J is TRBJ2-7 and V is TRBV7-2; 11 bases map to TRBD2. This CDR3 comprises 15 residues. The V gene end was trimmed by 2 bases and the J gene end by 3 bases; junction bases not matched to a gene: 3. CDR1 and CDR2 from the germline V gene are SGHTA and FQGNSA.

The chain combines TRBV19 with TRBJ1-4; weak D call: TRBD1 (5 bases). V gave up 5 bases and J gave up 5 bases, with 15 bases separating them. Germline V gene sequence: CDR1 LNHDA, CDR2 SQIVND (reference sequence). The CDR3 has 15 residues. CDR3 residues: CASSFVTRGNEKLFF. The CDR3 DNA reads TGTGCCAGTAGTTTTGTAACGCGGGGGAATGAAAAACTGTTTTTT. Using reference TRBV19 and TRBJ1-4 for the parts outside the CDR3, the full variable domain is DGGITQSPKYLFRKEGQNVTLSCEQNLNHDAMYWYRQDPGQGLRLIYYSQIVNDFQKGDIAEGYSVSREKKESFPLTVTSAQKNPTAFYLCASSFVTRGNEKLFFGSGTQLSVL.

The chain recombines TRBV14 with TRBJ2-3; no firm D call. The ends were cut back, 3 bases at V and 1 base at J, with 14 bases in the middle. This CDR3 has 16 residues. Germline-derived CDR1 and CDR2 are SGHDN and FVKESK. The CDR3 coding sequence is TGTGCCAGCAGCCAGGCGGCTGGAGTTGGCACAGATACGCAGTATTTT. Its translation is CASSQAAGVGTDTQYF.

V usage is TRBV6-5 and J usage is TRBJ1-2, with a tentative D call TRBD1 (5 bases). Germline CDR1 is MNHEY and CDR2 is SVGAGI. The CDR3 length is 12 residues. With 4 bases removed from V and 2 bases from J, the gap between germline ends came to 5 bases. CDR3 bases: TGTGCCAGCAGTTGGACAAACTATGGCTACACCTTC. Protein sequence: CASSWTNYGYTF.

Note on this clone: The germline gene is not matched at one end of the junction; a read error may be the cause. This same CDR3 is encoded by further DNA sequences in the sample. The V and J genes are TRBV29-1 and TRBJ2-2; TRBD1 might be the D (6 bases). This CDR3 region has 14 residues. CDR1 is SQVTM and CDR2 is ANQGSEA in the germline V gene. CDR3 sequence (DNA): TGTAGCGTTGTATCAGGGGCGGGTACCGGGGAGCTGTTTTTT. Translation gives CSVVSGAGTGELFF.

V usage is TRBV14 and J usage is TRBJ2-7, with D possibly TRBD2 on 5 matching bases. Trimming took off 6 bases at V and 2 bases at J, with 11 bases between the two ends. Per germline, CDR1 SGHDN and CDR2 FVKESK. The CDR3 spans 13 residues. CDR3 amino acids: CASSLHGAYEQYF. The CDR3 nucleotides are TGTGCCAGCAGTCTCCACGGGGCCTACGAGCAGTACTTC.

This chain links TRBV11-2 with TRBJ2-3, with TRBD2 as a possible D gene (5 bases). Germline loops: CDR1 SGHAT, CDR2 FQNNGV. CDR3 size: 16 residues. Trimming pared 6 bases from V and 0 bases from J, leaving 16 bases between. The CDR3 coding sequence is TGTGCCAGCAGAAGTAATCCCGGACTGAGCACAGATACGCAGTATTTT. This codes for CASRSNPGLSTDTQYF.

Note on this clone: The same CDR3 also results from other DNA sequences found in this sample. This CDR3 is CASSLDRLNTEAFF. The CDR3 nucleotides read TGCGCCAGCAGCTTAGACAGATTGAACACTGAAGCTTTCTTT. The V call is TRBV5-1, the J call TRBJ1-1, with D possibly TRBD1 on 5 matching bases. The CDR3 extends over 14 amino acids. Trimming removed 2 bases from V and 0 bases from J, with 8 bases in between. Germline CDR1 is SGHRS and CDR2 is YFSETQ.

This clone showed up just once. This chain joins TRBV5-4 and TRBJ1-4; D is unclear. The CDR3 runs to 15 residues. V lost 3 bases and J lost 8, with 17 bases in between. The V gene's germline CDR1 is SGHNT and CDR2 YYREEE (reference sequence). The CDR3 spells CASSSDGYMEEKLFF. The CDR3 nucleotides read TGTGCCAGCAGCTCAGACGGGTATATGGAAGAAAAACTGTTTTTT.

The J gene is TRBJ2-3, the V gene TRBV6-4; TRBD2 is a possible D gene (7 bases). Germline values: CDR1 MRHNA, CDR2 SNTAGT. Trimming stripped 2 bases from V and 2 bases from J, with 8 bases between. The CDR3 runs 14 residues. The CDR3: CASSDGGATDTQYF. CDR3 coding DNA: TGTGCCAGCAGTGACGGGGGGGCCACAGATACGCAGTATTTT.

The chain is built from TRBV5-1 and TRBJ2-7, with TRBD1 matching 11 bases. V lost 4 bases, J lost 3 bases, and 6 bases stayed unmatched. The CDR3 consists of 15 residues. CDR1 and CDR2 (germline): SGHRS, YFSETQ. The CDR3 nucleotides are TGCGCCAGCAGCCCTCGGACAGGGGGCTTCTACGAGCAGTACTTC. Translating gives CASSPRTGGFYEQYF. The entire variable domain, with the rest obtained from reference TRBV5-1 and TRBJ2-7, is as follows: KAGVTQTPRYLIKTRGQQVTLSCSPISGHRSVSWYQQTPGQGLQFLFEYFSETQRNKGNFPGRFSGRQFSNSRSEMNVSTLELGDSALYLCASSPRTGGFYEQYFGPGTRLTVT.

CDR3 bases: TGTGCCAGCAGCTTGACCCGGGACACTGAAGCTTTCTTT. Its protein is CASSLTRDTEAFF. The V and J genes are TRBV11-2 and TRBJ1-1, with unresolved D. The germline V gene encodes CDR1 SGHAT and CDR2 FQNNGV. The V end lost 3 bases, the J end lost 3 bases, and 8 bases lay between the germline ends. This CDR3 comprises 13 residues.

V usage is TRBV4-2 and J usage is TRBJ1-2; TRBD1 aligns across 7 bases. J was trimmed by 3 bases and V by 1 base; bases with no gene match: 8. Germline CDR1 reads LGHNA; CDR2 reads YNFKEQ. The CDR3 has 16 amino acids. The CDR3 region is CASSQAPSGTDYGYTF. CDR3 in DNA: TGTGCCAGCAGCCAAGCTCCTTCCGGGACAGACTATGGCTACACCTTC.

This clone was recorded only once. The V gene is TRBV2, the J gene TRBJ1-5; no clear D gene. Trimming shortened V by 5 bases and J by 4 bases, and 12 bases separated the two germline ends. Per the germline V gene, CDR1 is SNHLY and CDR2 is FYNNEI. This CDR3 is 14 amino acids long. The CDR3 sequence: CASSHRKGNQPQHF. CDR3 DNA: TGTGCCAGCAGTCACAGAAAAGGAAATCAGCCCCAGCATTTT.

The chain uses TRBV6-6 and TRBJ2-4; D possibly corresponds to TRBD1 (5 bases). Trimming stripped 6 bases from V and 6 bases from J, with 12 bases between. The CDR3 has 13 residues. Per the germline V gene, CDR1 is MNHNY and CDR2 is SVGAGI (reference sequence). This chain's CDR3 is CASSNDRPNIQYF. The CDR3 DNA sequence: TGTGCCAGCAGCAACGACAGACCAAACATTCAGTACTTC.

A few counts support this clone. The J gene is TRBJ1-1, the V gene TRBV2, with 7 positions matching TRBD1. V was pared by 10 bases and J by 5 bases, with 4 bases of the junction left unmatched. In germline, CDR1 is SNHLY, CDR2 FYNNEI. There are 11 residues in the CDR3. The CDR3 is CATGTVTEAFF. The CDR3 DNA sequence: TGTGCCACCGGGACAGTTACTGAAGCTTTCTTT.

In this sample, this clone turned up a few times. The chain is built from TRBV4-3 and TRBJ2-1, with 7 nucleotides matching TRBD2. Germline V CDR1 and CDR2: LGHNA, YSLEER. The trim removed 1 base at V and 1 base at J, leaving 1 base unmatched. This CDR3 is built from 15 residues. The CDR3 DNA reads TGCGCCAGCAGCCAAGTTAGCGGGTCCTACAATGAGCAGTTCTTC. It encodes CASSQVSGSYNEQFF.

The chain links TRBV7-2 to TRBJ2-3, with 14 nucleotides matching TRBD2. The CDR3 sequence is 18 residues long. Trimming cost V 1 base and J 2 bases; bases outside gene matches: 5. Germline loops: CDR1 SGHTA, CDR2 FQGNSA. DNA of the CDR3: TGTGCCAGCAGCTTAGGGCGACTAGCGGGGGGGCCCACAGATACGCAGTATTTT. It codes for CASSLGRLAGGPTDTQYF.

The chain recombines TRBV7-9 with TRBJ1-1; D is undetermined. The CDR3 is 12 amino acids. Trimming pared 2 bases from V and 5 bases from J, leaving 6 bases between. Per germline, CDR1 SEHNR and CDR2 FQNEAQ (reference sequence). The CDR3 DNA sequence: TGTGCCAGCAGCTTAATCCGGACTGAAGCTTTCTTT. Encoded protein: CASSLIRTEAFF.

The chain recombines TRBV11-1 with TRBJ1-1; 9 bases agree with TRBD1. In germline, CDR1 is SGHAT, CDR2 FQDESV (reference sequence). V lost 5 bases, J lost 0 bases, and 7 bases stayed unmatched. The CDR3 loop spans 16 amino acids. CDR3 sequence (DNA): TGTGCCAGCAGCATTACAGGGGGCCGTTTGAACACTGAAGCTTTCTTT. This gives the protein CASSITGGRLNTEAFF.